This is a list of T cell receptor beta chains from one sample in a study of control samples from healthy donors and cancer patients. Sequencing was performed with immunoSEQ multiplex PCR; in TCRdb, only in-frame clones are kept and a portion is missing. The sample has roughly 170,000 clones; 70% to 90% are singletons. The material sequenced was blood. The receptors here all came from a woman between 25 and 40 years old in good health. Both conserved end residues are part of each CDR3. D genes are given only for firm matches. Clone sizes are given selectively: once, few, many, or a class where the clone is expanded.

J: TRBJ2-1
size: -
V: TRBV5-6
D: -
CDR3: CASSFRYNEQFF
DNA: TGTGCCAGCAGCTTTCGTTACAATGAGCAGTTCTTC

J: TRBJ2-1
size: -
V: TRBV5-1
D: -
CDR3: CASSLRQNMNEQFF
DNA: TGCGCCAGCAGCTTGCGGCAGAATATGAATGAGCAGTTCTTC

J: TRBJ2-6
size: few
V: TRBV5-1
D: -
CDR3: CASSLEGGHSGANVLTF
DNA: TGCGCCAGCAGCTTGGAGGGCGGCCACTCTGGGGCCAACGTCCTGACTTTC

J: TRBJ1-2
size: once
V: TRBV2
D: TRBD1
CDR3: CASSDPGGRGDGYTF
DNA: TGTGCCAGCAGTGACCCAGGGGGGCGAGGCGATGGCTACACCTTC

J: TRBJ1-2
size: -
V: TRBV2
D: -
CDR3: CASSDGLGGHGYTF
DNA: TGTGCCAGCAGTGATGGTCTCGGGGGCCATGGCTACACCTTC

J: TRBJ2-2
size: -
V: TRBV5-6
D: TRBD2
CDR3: CASSLAVAGQTGELFF
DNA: TGTGCCAGCAGCTTGGCGGTAGCGGGACAAACCGGGGAGCTGTTTTTT

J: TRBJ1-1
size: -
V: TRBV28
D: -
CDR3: CASRPTTGNTEAFF
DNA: TGTGCCAGCAGACCTACGACAGGGAACACTGAAGCTTTCTTT

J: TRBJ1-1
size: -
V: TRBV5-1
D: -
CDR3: CASSFRANPNTEAFF
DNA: TGCGCCAGCAGCTTTAGGGCGAACCCGAACACTGAAGCTTTCTTT

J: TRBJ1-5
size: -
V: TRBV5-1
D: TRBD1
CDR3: CASSSTGNQPQHF
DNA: TGCGCCAGCAGCTCGACAGGGAACCAGCCCCAGCATTTT

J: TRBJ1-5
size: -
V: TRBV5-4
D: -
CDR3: CASSLAGTYNQPQHF
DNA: TGTGCCAGCAGCTTGGCCGGAACCTACAATCAGCCCCAGCATTTT

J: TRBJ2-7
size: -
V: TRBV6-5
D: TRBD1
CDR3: CASSGTVNYEQYF
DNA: TGTGCCAGCAGCGGGACAGTCAACTACGAGCAGTACTTC

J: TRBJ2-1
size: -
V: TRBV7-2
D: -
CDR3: CASSLDGGSSYNEQFF
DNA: TGTGCCAGCAGCTTAGACGGCGGTAGCTCCTACAATGAGCAGTTCTTC

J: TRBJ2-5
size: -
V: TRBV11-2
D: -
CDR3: CASSFSAGPQAETQYF
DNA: TGTGCCAGCAGCTTTTCCGCCGGCCCACAAGCGGAGACCCAGTACTTC

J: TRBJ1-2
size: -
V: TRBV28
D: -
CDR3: CASSVGGLDSYGYTF
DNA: TGTGCCAGCAGTGTAGGGGGGCTGGACAGCTATGGCTACACCTTC

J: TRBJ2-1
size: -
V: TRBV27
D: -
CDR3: CASSLWGEQFF
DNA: TGTGCCAGCAGTTTGTGGGGGGAGCAGTTCTTC

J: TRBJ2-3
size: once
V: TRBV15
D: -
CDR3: CATSSYTDTQYF
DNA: TGTGCCACCAGCAGCTATACAGATACGCAGTATTTT

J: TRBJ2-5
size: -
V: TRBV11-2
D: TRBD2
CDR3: CASSSLGTNGETQYF
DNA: TGTGCCAGCAGCTCCCTCGGGACTAACGGGGAGACCCAGTACTTC

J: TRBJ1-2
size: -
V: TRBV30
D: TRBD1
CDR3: CAWNRGYGYTF
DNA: TGTGCCTGGAACAGGGGCTATGGCTACACCTTC

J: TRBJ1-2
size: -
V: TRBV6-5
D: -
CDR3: CASSNRNQGGYTF
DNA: TGTGCCAGCAGTAACAGGAACCAAGGGGGCTACACCTTC

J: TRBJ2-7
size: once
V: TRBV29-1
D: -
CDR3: CSALGGRFGQYF
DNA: TGCAGCGCGCTAGGCGGACGGTTCGGTCAGTACTTC

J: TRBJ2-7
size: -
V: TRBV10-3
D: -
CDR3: CATHSADSYEQYF
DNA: TGTGCCACCCACTCCGCGGACTCCTACGAGCAGTACTTC

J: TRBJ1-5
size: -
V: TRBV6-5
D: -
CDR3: CASGRLGGNQPQHF
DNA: TGTGCCAGCGGTAGGCTGGGGGGCAATCAGCCCCAGCATTTT

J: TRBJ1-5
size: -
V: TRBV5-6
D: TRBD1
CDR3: CASSFRGYNSNQPQHF
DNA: TGTGCCAGCAGCTTCAGGGGGTACAATAGCAATCAGCCCCAGCATTTT

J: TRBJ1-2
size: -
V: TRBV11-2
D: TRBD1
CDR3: CASSLDQTGGRGYTF
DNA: TGTGCCAGCAGCTTAGACCAGACAGGGGGTCGGGGCTACACCTTC

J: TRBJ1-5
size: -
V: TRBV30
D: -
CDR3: CAWSVGAGSISSQPQHF
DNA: TGTGCCTGGAGTGTAGGGGCAGGCTCTATCTCTAGTCAGCCCCAGCATTTT

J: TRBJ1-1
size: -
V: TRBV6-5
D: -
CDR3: CASSPWGDTEAFF
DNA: TGTGCCAGCAGTCCTTGGGGGGACACTGAAGCTTTCTTT

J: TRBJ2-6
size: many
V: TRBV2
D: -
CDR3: CASSVIRFSGANVLTF
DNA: TGTGCCAGCAGTGTCATCAGGTTCTCTGGGGCCAACGTCCTGACTTTC

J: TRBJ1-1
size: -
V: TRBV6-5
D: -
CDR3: CASSPLLQGNTEAFF
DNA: TGTGCCAGCAGTCCATTACTTCAGGGGAACACTGAAGCTTTCTTT

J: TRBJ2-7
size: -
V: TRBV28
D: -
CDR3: CASSFGGGTSDEQYF
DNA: TGTGCCAGCAGTTTCGGGGGCGGGACCTCCGACGAGCAGTACTTC

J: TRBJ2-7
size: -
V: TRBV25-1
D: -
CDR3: CASSVGYEQYF
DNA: TGTGCCAGCAGTGTTGGTTACGAGCAGTACTTC

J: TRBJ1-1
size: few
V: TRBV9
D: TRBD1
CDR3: CASSPGGIPEAFF
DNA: TGTGCCAGCAGTCCAGGGGGGATCCCTGAAGCTTTCTTT

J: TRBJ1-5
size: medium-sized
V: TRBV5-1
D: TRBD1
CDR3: CASSLGPGTGALNQPQHF
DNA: TGCGCCAGCAGCCTGGGTCCCGGGACAGGGGCTCTAAATCAGCCCCAGCATTTT

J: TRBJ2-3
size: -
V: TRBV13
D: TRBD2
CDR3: CASSPPGLATDTQYF
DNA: TGTGCCAGCAGCCCTCCGGGACTAGCGACAGATACGCAGTATTTT

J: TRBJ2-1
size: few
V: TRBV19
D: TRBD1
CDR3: CASSIIGTAYNEQFF
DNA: TGTGCCAGTAGTATTATAGGGACAGCGTACAATGAGCAGTTCTTC

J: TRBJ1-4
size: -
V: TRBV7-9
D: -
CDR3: CASSLAVGRRTNEKLFF
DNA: TGTGCCAGCAGCTTAGCAGTGGGACGGCGAACTAATGAAAAACTGTTTTTT

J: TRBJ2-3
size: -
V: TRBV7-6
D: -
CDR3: CASSWPRDTQYF
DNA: TGTGCCAGCAGCTGGCCCCGGGATACGCAGTATTTT

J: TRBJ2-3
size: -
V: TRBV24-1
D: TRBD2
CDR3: CATSDPTSPSTDTQYF
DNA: TGTGCCACCAGTGACCCGACTAGCCCGAGCACAGATACGCAGTATTTT

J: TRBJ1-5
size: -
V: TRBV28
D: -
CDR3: CATNWGSNQPQHF
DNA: TGTGCCACCAACTGGGGTTCCAATCAGCCCCAGCATTTT

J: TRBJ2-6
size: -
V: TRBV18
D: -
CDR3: CASSHSGANVLTF
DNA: TGTGCCAGCTCACACTCTGGGGCCAACGTCCTGACTTTC

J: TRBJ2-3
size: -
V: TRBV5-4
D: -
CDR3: CASSLAGGATDTQYF
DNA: TGTGCCAGCAGCTTGGCCGGGGGAGCCACAGATACGCAGTATTTT

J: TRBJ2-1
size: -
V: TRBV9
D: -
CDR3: CASSAYSTSSAYNEQFF
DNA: TGTGCCAGCAGCGCATACTCCACCTCTAGTGCTTACAATGAGCAGTTCTTC

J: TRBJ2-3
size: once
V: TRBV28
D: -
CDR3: CAIRSGEYTDTQYF
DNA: TGTGCCATAAGATCGGGGGAGTACACAGATACGCAGTATTTT

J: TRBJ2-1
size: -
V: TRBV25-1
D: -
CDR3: CASSGLRLDSSYNEQFF
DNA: TGTGCCAGCAGTGGCCTAAGACTAGATAGCTCCTACAATGAGCAGTTCTTC

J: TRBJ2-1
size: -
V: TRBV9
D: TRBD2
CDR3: CASSVEAGGYNEQFF
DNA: TGTGCCAGCAGCGTAGAAGCGGGGGGTTACAATGAGCAGTTCTTC

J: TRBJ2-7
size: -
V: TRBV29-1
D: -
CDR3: CSVELHNEGSYEQYF
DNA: TGCAGCGTTGAGTTGCACAACGAGGGTTCCTACGAGCAGTACTTC

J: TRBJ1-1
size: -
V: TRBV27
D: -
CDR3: CASSFLGTEAFF
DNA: TGTGCCAGCAGTTTCCTCGGCACTGAAGCTTTCTTT

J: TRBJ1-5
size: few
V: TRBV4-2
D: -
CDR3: CASSQERIYQPQHF
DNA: TGTGCCAGCAGCCAAGAGAGGATATATCAGCCCCAGCATTTT

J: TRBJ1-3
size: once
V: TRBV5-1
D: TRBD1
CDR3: CASSAIQGADGNTIYF
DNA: TGCGCCAGCAGCGCGATACAGGGGGCTGATGGAAACACCATATATTTT